This record covers a single T cell receptor (beta chain). Its matching antigen is unknown. These data belong to a study of blood T cells in healthy people across ages. Study outcomes and limitations: Higher diversity and more naive CD4+ cells were features of long-lived donors, compared to aged donors.

Trimming took 2 bases from V and 4 from J, leaving 14 bases between them. The CDR3 length is 15 residues. Per germline, CDR1 SGHRS and CDR2 YFSETQ. Next came a second PCR, run for 7 to 11 cycles, which used a sample-barcoded 5' primer along with a J-beta primer mix. From the 5' RACE reads, TCRdb called clonotypes with MiXCR, one entry per CDR3 protein. Here the sample spans 800,000 or so distinct CDR3 sequences, about half being singletons. This chain connects TRBV5-1 to TRBJ2-3; D is perhaps TRBD1 or TRBD2 (5 bases each). The sequence derives from a man at least 80 years old in good health. Sequencing was carried out using blood. CDR3 coding DNA: TGCGCCAGCAGCTTCGGCCCCGGGGACGCAGATACGCAGTATTTT. Its translation is CASSFGPGDADTQYF.